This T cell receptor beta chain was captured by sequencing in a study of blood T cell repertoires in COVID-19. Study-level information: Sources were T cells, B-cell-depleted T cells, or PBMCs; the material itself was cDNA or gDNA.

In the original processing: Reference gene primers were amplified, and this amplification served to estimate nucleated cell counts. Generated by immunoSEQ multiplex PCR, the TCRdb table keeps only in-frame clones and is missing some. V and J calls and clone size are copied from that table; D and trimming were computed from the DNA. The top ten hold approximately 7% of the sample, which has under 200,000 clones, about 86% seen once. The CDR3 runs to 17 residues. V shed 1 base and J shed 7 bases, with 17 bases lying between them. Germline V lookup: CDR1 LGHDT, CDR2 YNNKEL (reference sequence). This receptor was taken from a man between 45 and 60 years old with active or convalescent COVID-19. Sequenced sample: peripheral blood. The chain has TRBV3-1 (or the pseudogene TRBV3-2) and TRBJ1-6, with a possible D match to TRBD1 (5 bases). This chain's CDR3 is CASSQGSGGDGNSPLHF. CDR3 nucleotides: TGTGCCAGCAGCCAAGGGAGCGGAGGGGACGGGAATTCACCCCTCCACTTT.